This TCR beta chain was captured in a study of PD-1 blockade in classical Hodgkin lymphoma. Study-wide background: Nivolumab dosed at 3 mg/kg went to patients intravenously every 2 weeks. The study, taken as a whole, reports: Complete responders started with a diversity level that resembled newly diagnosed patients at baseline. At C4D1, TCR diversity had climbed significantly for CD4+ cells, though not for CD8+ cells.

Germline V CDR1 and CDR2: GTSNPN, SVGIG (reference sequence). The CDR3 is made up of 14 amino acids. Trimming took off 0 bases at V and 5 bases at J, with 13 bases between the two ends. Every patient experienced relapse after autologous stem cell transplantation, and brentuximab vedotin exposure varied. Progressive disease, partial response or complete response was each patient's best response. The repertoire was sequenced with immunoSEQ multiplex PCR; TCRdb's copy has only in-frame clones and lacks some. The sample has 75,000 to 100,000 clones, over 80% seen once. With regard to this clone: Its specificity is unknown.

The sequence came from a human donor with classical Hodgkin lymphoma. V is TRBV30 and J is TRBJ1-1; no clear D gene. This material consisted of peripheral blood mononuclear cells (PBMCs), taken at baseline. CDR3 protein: CAWSVLGLGTEAFF. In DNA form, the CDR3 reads TGTGCCTGGAGTGTACTAGGGTTGGGGACTGAAGCTTTCTTT.